This T cell receptor (beta chain) was sequenced for a study of cytomegalovirus exposure and HLA in healthy donors. PCR used 60 Vbeta primers and 13 Jbeta primers. Here immunoSEQ multiplex PCR was the method, and the copy in TCRdb shows in-frame clones only, minus some. This sample's clone table lists about 50,000 clones. Trimming stripped 9 bases from V and 6 bases from J, with 18 bases between. Germline-derived CDR1 and CDR2 are SGHRS and YFSETQ. The CDR3 runs 14 residues. Sequenced sample: PBMCs. The source is a woman in her sixties or seventies in good health and CMV-seropositive. The V gene is TRBV5-1, the J gene TRBJ2-2; D is possibly TRBD1 (5 bases). CDR3 region: CATTVGVSAGELFF. DNA of the CDR3: TGCGCCACGACCGTAGGGGTTTCGGCCGGGGAGCTGTTTTTT.